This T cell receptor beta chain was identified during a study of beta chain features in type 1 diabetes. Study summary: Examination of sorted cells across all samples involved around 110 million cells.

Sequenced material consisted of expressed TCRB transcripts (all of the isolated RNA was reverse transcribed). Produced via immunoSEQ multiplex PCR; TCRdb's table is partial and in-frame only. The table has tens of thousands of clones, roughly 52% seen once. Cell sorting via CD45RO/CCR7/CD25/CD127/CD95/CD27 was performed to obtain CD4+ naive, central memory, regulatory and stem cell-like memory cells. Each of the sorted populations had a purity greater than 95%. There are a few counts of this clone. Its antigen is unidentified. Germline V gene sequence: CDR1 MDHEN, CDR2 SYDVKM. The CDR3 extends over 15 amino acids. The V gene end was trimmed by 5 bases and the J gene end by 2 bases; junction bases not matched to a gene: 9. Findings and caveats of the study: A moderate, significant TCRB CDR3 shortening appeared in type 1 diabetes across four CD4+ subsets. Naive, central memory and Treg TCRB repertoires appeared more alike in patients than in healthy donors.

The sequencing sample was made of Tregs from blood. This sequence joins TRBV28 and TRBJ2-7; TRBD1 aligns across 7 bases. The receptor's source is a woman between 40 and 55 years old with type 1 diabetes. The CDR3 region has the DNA TGTGCCAGCAGTCGAAACAGGGGCTTCACCTACGAGCAGTACTTC. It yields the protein CASSRNRGFTYEQYF.